A single sample gave rise to the 29 T cell receptor beta chains below, sequenced in a study of cytomegalovirus exposure and HLA in healthy donors. The study ran its PCR with 60 Vbeta and 13 Jbeta primers. Sequencing used immunoSEQ multiplex PCR; TCRdb keeps in-frame clones, though not all of them. The table lists roughly 89,000 clones, around three fifths of them singletons. Sequencing was carried out using PBMCs. All receptors derive from a woman aged 45-59 years in good health and CMV-seropositive.

This clone was observed a handful of times. The CDR3 DNA follows: TGTGCCAGCAGCAGGGAGGGGGGGTCAACCTATGGCTACACCTTC. It is translated as CASSREGGSTYGYTF. The chain recombines TRBV5-4 with TRBJ1-2; tentatively, D is TRBD1 (6 bases). The germline V gene has CDR1 SGHNT and CDR2 YYREEE (reference sequence). The CDR3 is 15 residues long. V dropped 4 bases and J dropped 4 bases, with 17 bases sitting between them.

CDR3 bases: TGTGCCAGCAGCTGGGGCATGAATGAGCAGTTCTTC. The encoded protein is CASSWGMNEQFF. This sequence joins TRBV7-9 and TRBJ2-1, with D tentatively TRBD1 (5 bases). Germline CDR1 and CDR2: SEHNR and FQNEAQ (reference sequence). The CDR3 totals 12 residues. Trimming took off 4 bases at V and 7 bases at J, with 8 bases between the two ends. The whole variable domain, remainder taken from reference TRBV7-9 and TRBJ2-1, is DTGVSQNPRHKITKRGQNVTFRCDPISEHNRLYWYRQTLGQGPEFLTYFQNEAQLEKSRLLSDRFSAERPKGSFSTLEIQRTEQGDSAMYLCASSWGMNEQFFGPGTRLTVL.

This clone is a singleton in its sample. The rearrangement joins TRBV30 to TRBJ2-2; 7 nucleotides align to TRBD1. The CDR3 consists of 12 residues. The junction had 7 bases not matched to a gene; V was cut back by 8 bases and J by 7 bases. Per germline, CDR1 GTSNPN and CDR2 SVGIG (reference sequence). The CDR3 loop is CAGDRAGGELFF. For the CDR3, the DNA is TGTGCCGGCGACAGGGCGGGCGGGGAGCTGTTTTTT.

The chain couples TRBV30 to TRBJ1-2, with TRBD1 matching 7 bases. The V gene end was trimmed by 8 bases and the J gene end by 7 bases; junction bases not matched to a gene: 7. Germline values: CDR1 GTSNPN, CDR2 SVGIG (reference sequence). The length of the CDR3 is 11 residues. The CDR3 bases are TGTGCCGGCCGAGGGACAGCTGGCTACACCTTC. Encoded protein: CAGRGTAGYTF.

This sequence joins TRBV2 and TRBJ2-7, with 8 positions matching TRBD1. V lost 3 bases and J lost 7; bases outside the gene matches: 8. Germline V CDR1 and CDR2: SNHLY, FYNNEI. This CDR3 is 14 amino acids long. For the CDR3, the DNA is TGTGCCAGCAGTGATGGACAGGGTTCATGGGAGCAGTACTTC. Translated, it gives CASSDGQGSWEQYF.

This sequence joins TRBV13 and TRBJ2-5; TRBD2 aligns across 9 bases. The CDR3 is 17 amino acids. V lost 5 bases and J lost 3; bases outside the gene matches: 13. CDR1 and CDR2 (germline): PRHDT, FYEKMQ (reference sequence). The CDR3 reads CASSPRASGGLKETQYF. CDR3 nucleotides: TGTGCCAGCAGCCCACGGGCGAGCGGGGGGTTAAAAGAGACCCAGTACTTC.

This sequence joins TRBV5-6 and TRBJ2-7, with D possibly being TRBD1 (5 bases). The CDR3 spans 14 residues. The germline CDR1 and CDR2 sequences are SGHDT and YYEEEE. V lost 0 bases to trimming and J lost 2 bases, with 9 bases between them. This CDR3 is CASSLVGVTYEQYF. The CDR3 DNA is TGTGCCAGCAGCTTGGTAGGGGTTACCTACGAGCAGTACTTC.

V and J are TRBV18 and TRBJ1-5, with 8 bases fitting TRBD1. This CDR3 spans 13 amino acids. V gave up 4 bases and J gave up 5 bases; unmatched junction bases: 1. Per germline, CDR1 KGHSH and CDR2 LQKENI. The CDR3, as DNA: TGTGCCAGCTCACAACAGGGGGATCAGCCCCAGCATTTT. As protein: CASSQQGDQPQHF.

This clone was seen more than once but under ten times. V gene TRBV11-2 combines with J gene TRBJ1-1; the D gene is possibly TRBD1 (5 bases). The ends were cut back, 3 bases at V and 1 base at J, with 9 bases in the middle. The CDR3 extends over 14 amino acids. Looked up from germline, CDR1 is SGHAT and CDR2 is FQNNGV. The CDR3 sequence is CASSLTVPNTEAFF. In DNA form, the CDR3 reads TGTGCCAGCAGCTTGACAGTTCCGAACACTGAAGCTTTCTTT.

The chain links TRBV6-1 to TRBJ2-2; 7 bases are shared with TRBD2. This CDR3 contains 15 residues. Trimming cost V 2 bases and J 4 bases; bases outside gene matches: 4. Per the germline V gene, CDR1 is MNHNS and CDR2 is SASEGT. The CDR3: CASSERTRSTGELFF. CDR3 nucleotides: TGTGCCAGCAGTGAAAGGACTAGGAGCACCGGGGAGCTGTTTTTT.

DNA of the CDR3: TGTGCCAGTAGTTTAGCGGGAGTCTACAATGAGCAGTTCTTC. Protein product: CASSLAGVYNEQFF. The chain carries TRBV19 and TRBJ2-1; 9 nucleotides line up with TRBD2. Per germline, CDR1 LNHDA and CDR2 SQIVND (reference sequence). The ends lost 5 bases at V and 3 bases at J; junction bases unmatched: 2. This CDR3 is built from 14 residues.

The rearrangement joins TRBV11-1 to TRBJ2-5; 7 bases are a match to TRBD2. This CDR3 spans 16 amino acids. The germline gives CDR1 SGHAT, CDR2 FQDESV (reference sequence). Trimming took 5 bases from V and 7 from J; bases not matched to a gene: 16. The CDR3 loop reads CASSGLGGSIGVTQYF. CDR3 DNA: TGTGCCAGCAGCGGACTAGGCGGCTCCATCGGAGTGACCCAGTACTTC.

This clone occurred once. This chain joins TRBV28 and TRBJ2-5; 7 bases agree with TRBD1. CDR1 and CDR2 (germline): MDHEN, SYDVKM. V shed 6 bases, J shed 3 bases, and the junction held 13 bases outside the gene matches. This CDR3 has 16 residues. CDR3 DNA: TGTGCCAGCAGCCTTCCCCGGGACAGACGAAAAGAGACCCAGTACTTC. This gives the protein CASSLPRDRRKETQYF.

V gene TRBV19 combines with J gene TRBJ2-1; D may be TRBD1 (6 bases). This CDR3 is 13 amino acids long. Trimming took off 0 bases at V and 7 bases at J, with 7 bases between the two ends. The germline gives CDR1 LNHDA, CDR2 SQIVND (reference sequence). Here the CDR3 reads CASSIEQGNEQFF. CDR3 coding DNA: TGTGCCAGTAGTATAGAACAGGGAAATGAGCAGTTCTTC.

The J gene is TRBJ2-1, the V gene TRBV2, with 8 bases that match TRBD2. The germline gives CDR1 SNHLY, CDR2 FYNNEI. The CDR3 runs to 17 residues. The J segment lost 1 base and the V segment lost 1 base, leaving 6 bases of the junction unmatched. This CDR3 is CASSEVTSGLSYNEQFF. CDR3 nucleotide sequence: TGTGCCAGCAGTGAAGTAACTAGCGGCCTGTCCTACAATGAGCAGTTCTTC.

The chain joins TRBV30 to TRBJ2-3; D is undetermined. V shed 3 bases and J shed 1 base, with 11 bases lying between them. This CDR3 region has 14 residues. Germline loops: CDR1 GTSNPN, CDR2 SVGIG (reference sequence). For the CDR3, the DNA is TGTGCCTGGAGCTTGGCTTCCGGCACAGATACGCAGTATTTT. It specifies CAWSLASGTDTQYF.

The chain has TRBV2 and TRBJ2-7; 9 bases are a match to TRBD2. V trimming: 3 bases; J trimming: 5 bases; junction bases outside the gene matches: 5. The germline gives CDR1 SNHLY, CDR2 FYNNEI. The CDR3 is 14 amino acids. In DNA form, the CDR3 reads TGTGCCAGCAGTGATGTAGCGGGGGTGGACGAGCAGTACTTC. This codes for CASSDVAGVDEQYF.

This clone has a handful of counts. This chain connects TRBV29-1 to TRBJ1-4; 7 positions agree with TRBD1. This CDR3 contains 13 residues. The V and J ends lost 4 bases and 5 bases, in that order; junction bases with no gene match: 4. The germline V gene has CDR1 SQVTM and CDR2 ANQGSEA. The CDR3 sequence: CSVARGPNEKLFF. In DNA form, the CDR3 reads TGCAGCGTTGCTAGGGGGCCGAATGAAAAACTGTTTTTT.

This chain joins TRBV15 and TRBJ2-7; TRBD1 agrees at 9 bases. CDR3 length equals 15 residues. Germline assignment: CDR1 LNHNV and CDR2 YYDKDF (reference sequence). The V gene end was trimmed by 0 bases and the J gene end by 4 bases; junction bases not matched to a gene: 4. The CDR3 reads CATSRDPGQGYEQYF. The CDR3 DNA sequence: TGTGCCACCAGCAGAGATCCCGGACAGGGGTACGAGCAGTACTTC.

The J gene is TRBJ2-2, the V gene TRBV6-1; 7 bases are a match to TRBD1. The V gene end was trimmed by 3 bases and the J gene end by 5 bases; junction bases not matched to a gene: 6. From germline, CDR1 is MNHNS and CDR2 SASEGT. This CDR3 comprises 15 residues. CDR3 sequence: CASSEGDRRTGELFF. DNA of the CDR3: TGTGCCAGCAGTGAGGGGGACAGACGGACCGGGGAGCTGTTTTTT.

This clone occurred once. This chain links TRBV28 with TRBJ1-2; 10 bases fit TRBD1. The CDR3 is made up of 14 amino acids. Looked up from germline, CDR1 is MDHEN and CDR2 is SYDVKM. With 2 bases clipped from V and 7 bases from J, the junction kept 4 bases outside the gene matches. This chain's CDR3 is CASSLQDRGLGYTF. The CDR3 DNA is TGTGCCAGCAGTTTACAAGACAGGGGGCTTGGCTACACCTTC.

This clone came up a few times. The chain couples TRBV7-9 to TRBJ1-4; 7 nucleotides align to TRBD1. The junction had 7 bases not matched to a gene; V was cut back by 6 bases and J by 6 bases. The CDR3 loop spans 14 amino acids. CDR1 SEHNR and CDR2 FQNEAQ come from the germline V gene (reference sequence). Here the CDR3 reads CASSLSGQYEKLFF. The DNA for the CDR3 is TGTGCCAGCAGTCTATCGGGACAGTATGAAAAACTGTTTTTT.

The rearrangement links TRBV27 to TRBJ2-2; a weak D match, TRBD1 (6 bases). This CDR3 spans 16 amino acids. Germline CDR1 and CDR2: MNHEY and SMNVEV (reference sequence). V was pared by 5 bases and J by 2 bases, with 15 bases between. The CDR3 region is CASSPLPGHNTGELFF. Written as DNA, the CDR3 is TGTGCCAGCAGTCCGCTCCCGGGACACAACACCGGGGAGCTGTTTTTT.

The V gene is TRBV6-4, the J gene TRBJ2-7; 8 bases fit TRBD1. Germline loops: CDR1 MRHNA, CDR2 SNTAGT. The CDR3 extends over 13 amino acids. The ends lost 8 bases at V and 3 bases at J; junction bases unmatched: 6. CDR3 nucleotide sequence: TGTGCCAGCCTCCAGGGACAGGACTACGAGCAGTACTTC. It translates to CASLQGQDYEQYF.

A few counts support this clone. The chain uses TRBV10-3 and TRBJ2-7; tentatively, D is TRBD1 (6 bases). Germline assignment: CDR1 ENHRY and CDR2 SYGVKD. This CDR3 contains 14 residues. The germline V and J ends were trimmed by 2 bases and 3 bases, with 11 bases remaining between them. CDR3 bases: TGTGCCATCAGTGAGCTAGGGGGTGTCTACGAGCAGTACTTC. This sequence encodes CAISELGGVYEQYF.

This clone has just a few counts. The V call is TRBV29-1, the J call TRBJ1-2; 8 bases match TRBD1. With 4 bases clipped from V and 0 bases from J, the junction kept 7 bases outside the gene matches. The CDR3 covers 15 residues. Germline V CDR1 and CDR2: SQVTM, ANQGSEA. CDR3 residues: CSVVGQGSANYGYTF. The DNA of the CDR3 is TGCAGCGTTGTTGGACAGGGCTCAGCTAACTATGGCTACACCTTC.

CDR3 DNA: TGCAGCGTTCTTGGACAGGGGAGAACTGAAGCTTTCTTT. This sequence encodes CSVLGQGRTEAFF. The V and J genes are TRBV29-1 and TRBJ1-1, with TRBD1 identical over 9 bases. V lost 5 bases to trimming and J lost 5 bases; unmatched junction nucleotides: 6. Germline CDR1 SQVTM, CDR2 ANQGSEA. The CDR3 is 13 residues long.

The J gene is TRBJ1-1, the V gene TRBV4-1; maybe TRBD1 (5 bases). Germline CDR1 and CDR2: MGHRA and YSYEKL. CDR3 length equals 12 residues. Deletions cut 2 bases from V and 7 bases from J, with 8 bases between. CDR3: CASSQTGGEAFF. Here the CDR3 DNA reads TGCGCCAGCAGCCAAACGGGGGGTGAAGCTTTCTTT.

In its sample, this clone was seen a few times. The chain recombines TRBV28 with TRBJ1-6, with D possibly matching TRBD1 (5 bases). The CDR3 consists of 20 residues. V lost 2 bases and J lost 12, with 32 bases in between. The germline CDR1 and CDR2 sequences are MDHEN and SYDVKM. The CDR3 spells CASSLIWWQGANPRRRPLHF. For the CDR3, the DNA is TGTGCCAGCAGTTTAATATGGTGGCAGGGCGCGAACCCTAGGCGGAGACCCCTCCACTTT.